This is a list of T cell receptor beta chains from one sample in a study of cytomegalovirus exposure and HLA in healthy donors. The protocol was immunoSEQ multiplex PCR, while the TCRdb copy is restricted to in-frame clones and leaves out a portion. The sample includes about 130,000 clones, roughly 78% of them seen just once. The sequencing sample was made of PBMCs. The receptors were sampled from a man aged 25 to 45 in good health. Each CDR3 is given without its conserved first and last residue.

v_gene	j_gene	CDR3aa
TRBV19	TRBJ1-6	ASSIRYSPLH
TRBV9	TRBJ2-7	ASSVTSGRAGEQY
TRBV15	TRBJ2-5	ATSRELAGWETQY
TRBV5-5	TRBJ2-2	ASSLTSGVNTGELF
TRBV27	TRBJ2-1	ASATGTGAYNEQF
TRBV7-9	TRBJ2-2	SSSLLAGAGGELF
TRBV7-3	TRBJ2-1	ASSLTPALNEQF
TRBV19	TRBJ2-1	ASSRLAGSYNEQF
TRBV6-1	TRBJ2-2	AVPGQGTGELF
TRBV6-5	TRBJ2-7	ASRLGRGAYYEQY
TRBV5-1	TRBJ2-5	ASSSGGAQTTETQY
TRBV6-6	TRBJ2-7	ASRSSGTEYEQY
TRBV7-3	TRBJ2-1	ASSYLRVSGRGSYNEQF
TRBV18	TRBJ1-2	ASSPLPGQRGYT
TRBV7-9	TRBJ2-1	ASSFSPGYTLSSYNEQF
TRBV2	TRBJ1-4	ASNRFNEKLF
TRBV30	TRBJ2-7	AWSVRLDEQY
TRBV7-2	TRBJ2-7	ASSWGLAALYEQY
TRBV30	TRBJ2-2	AWSVLHGTGELF
TRBV9	TRBJ2-4	ASSGQASGAKNIQY
TRBV19	TRBJ1-4	ASSLLQVLGLGRTTNEKLF
TRBV6-6	TRBJ2-3	ASTFREGADTQY
TRBV19	TRBJ2-3	ASRPLMSSADTQY
TRBV25-1	TRBJ2-7	ASRDVGAASGQY
TRBV18	TRBJ1-1	ASTPSRTPEAF
TRBV7-6	TRBJ2-3	ASSPLSTSSADTQY
TRBV4-3	TRBJ1-6	ASSPQQGRGGSPLH
TRBV18	TRBJ1-1	ASSPGTPNTEAF
TRBV28	TRBJ1-3	ASSPGTASGNTIY
TRBV11-2	TRBJ2-2	ASSLIRPTDRGTGELF
TRBV4-1	TRBJ2-1	ASSQDPPLAGAYNEQF
TRBV30	TRBJ1-5	AWTAGPNSNQPQH
TRBV11-2	TRBJ2-1	ASSTWTGNEQF
TRBV9	TRBJ2-1	ASSVWRAGGHNEQF
TRBV28	TRBJ2-7	ASTSLGGTRFYEQY
TRBV7-2	TRBJ2-3	ASSFGLDTQY
TRBV28	TRBJ1-2	ASSSQTSTVVQGRKFGYGYT
TRBV30	TRBJ2-7	AWTRDRFYEQY
TRBV7-8	TRBJ2-3	ASSPNPGPGRDTQY
TRBV7-3	TRBJ2-1	ASSSVLAAYNEQF
TRBV6-6	TRBJ2-3	ASSTQGPRLY
TRBV6-1	TRBJ2-6	ASHSGRAGANVLT
TRBV9	TRBJ2-1	ASSPRRETSYNEQF
TRBV4-1	TRBJ1-5	ASSQEATGVQPQH